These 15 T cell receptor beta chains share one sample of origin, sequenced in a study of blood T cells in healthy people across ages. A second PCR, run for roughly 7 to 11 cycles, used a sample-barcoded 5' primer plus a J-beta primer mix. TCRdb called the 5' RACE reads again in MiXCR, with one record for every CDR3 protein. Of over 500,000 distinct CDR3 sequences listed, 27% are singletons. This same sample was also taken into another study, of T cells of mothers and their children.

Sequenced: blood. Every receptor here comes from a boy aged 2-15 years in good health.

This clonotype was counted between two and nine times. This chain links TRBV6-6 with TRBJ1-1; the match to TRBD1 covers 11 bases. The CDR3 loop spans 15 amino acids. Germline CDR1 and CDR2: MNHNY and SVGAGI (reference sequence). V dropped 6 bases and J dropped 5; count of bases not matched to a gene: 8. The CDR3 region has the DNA TGTGCCAGCAGGCCGCAGGACAGGGGGCGAACTGAAGCTTTCTTT. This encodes CASRPQDRGRTEAFF.

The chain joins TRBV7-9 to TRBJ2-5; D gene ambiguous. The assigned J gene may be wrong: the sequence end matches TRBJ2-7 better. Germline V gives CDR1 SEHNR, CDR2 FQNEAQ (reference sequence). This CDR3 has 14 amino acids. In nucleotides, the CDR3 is TGTGCCAGCAGCCCGAACAGATTTCCCTACGAGCAGTACTTC. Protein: CASSPNRFPYEQYF.

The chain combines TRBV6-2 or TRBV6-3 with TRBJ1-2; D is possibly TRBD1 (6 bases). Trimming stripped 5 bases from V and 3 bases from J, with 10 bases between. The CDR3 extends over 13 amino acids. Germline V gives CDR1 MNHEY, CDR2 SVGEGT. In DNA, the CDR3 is TGTGCCAGCAGTGGCAGACAGGACTATGGCTACACCTTC. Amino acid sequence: CASSGRQDYGYTF.

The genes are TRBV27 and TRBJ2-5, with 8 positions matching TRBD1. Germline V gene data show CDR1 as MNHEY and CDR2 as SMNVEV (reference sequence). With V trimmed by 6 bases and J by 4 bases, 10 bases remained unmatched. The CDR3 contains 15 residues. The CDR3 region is CASRDRERVGETQYF. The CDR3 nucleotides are TGTGCCAGCAGGGACAGGGAAAGGGTGGGAGAGACCCAGTACTTC.

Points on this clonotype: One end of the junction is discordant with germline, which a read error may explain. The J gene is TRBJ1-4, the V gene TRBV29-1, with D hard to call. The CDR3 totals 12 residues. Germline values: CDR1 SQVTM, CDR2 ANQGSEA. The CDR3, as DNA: TGCAGCGTTGGAGGGTTTCGTGAAGAACTGTTTTTT. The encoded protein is CSVGGFREELFF. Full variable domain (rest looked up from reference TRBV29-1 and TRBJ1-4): SAVISQKPSRDICQRGTSLTIQCQVDSQVTMMFWYRQQPGQSLTLIATANQGSEATYESGFVIDKFPISRPNLTFSTLTVSNMSPEDSSIYLCSVGGFREELFFGSGTQLSVL.

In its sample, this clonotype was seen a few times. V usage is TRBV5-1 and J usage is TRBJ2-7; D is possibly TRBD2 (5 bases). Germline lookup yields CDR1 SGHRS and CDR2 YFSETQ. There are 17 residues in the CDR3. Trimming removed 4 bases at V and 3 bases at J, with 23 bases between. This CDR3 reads CASSPPWGEARLYEQYF. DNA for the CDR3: TGCGCCAGCAGCCCCCCGTGGGGAGAGGCTAGGCTCTACGAGCAGTACTTC.

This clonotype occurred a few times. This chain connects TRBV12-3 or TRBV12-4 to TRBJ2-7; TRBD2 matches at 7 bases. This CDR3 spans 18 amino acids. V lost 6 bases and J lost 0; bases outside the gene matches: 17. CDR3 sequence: CASRDPLGGGLYSYEQYF. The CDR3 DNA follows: TGTGCCAGCAGAGACCCCCTGGGGGGAGGGCTTTACTCCTACGAGCAGTACTTC.

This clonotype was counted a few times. CDR3 protein: CASSLSSRSITYEQYF. CDR3 DNA sequence: TGTGCCAGCAGCTTATCTAGCAGGTCAATCACCTACGAGCAGTACTTC. The rearrangement uses TRBV7-2 and TRBJ2-7; D might be TRBD2 (5 bases). The CDR3 is 16 amino acids. V was cut by 2 bases and J by 2 bases, with 16 bases left in between. The V gene's germline CDR1 is SGHTA and CDR2 FQGNSA.

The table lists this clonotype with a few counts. CDR3 sequence (DNA): TGTGCCACCGTCCGGGACAGGGTTTCCTACGAGCAGTACTTC. This codes for CATVRDRVSYEQYF. V usage is TRBV6-2 or TRBV6-3 and J usage is TRBJ2-5, with TRBD1 matching over 9 bases. The J call is doubtful: the DNA matches TRBJ2-7 better. CDR1 is MNHEY and CDR2 is SVGEGT in the germline V gene. CDR3 length: 14 residues.

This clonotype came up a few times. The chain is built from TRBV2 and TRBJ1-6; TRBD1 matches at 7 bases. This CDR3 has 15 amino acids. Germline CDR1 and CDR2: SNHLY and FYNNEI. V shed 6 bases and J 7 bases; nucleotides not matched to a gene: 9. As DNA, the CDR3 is TGTGCCAGCAGCCGATTGGAGGGGGCAAATTCACCCCTCCACTTT. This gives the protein CASSRLEGANSPLHF.

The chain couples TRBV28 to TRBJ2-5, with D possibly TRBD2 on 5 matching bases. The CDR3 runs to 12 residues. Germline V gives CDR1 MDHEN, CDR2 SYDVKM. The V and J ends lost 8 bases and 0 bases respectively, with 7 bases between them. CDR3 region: CASGSDQETQYF. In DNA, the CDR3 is TGTGCCAGCGGTAGCGACCAAGAGACCCAGTACTTC.

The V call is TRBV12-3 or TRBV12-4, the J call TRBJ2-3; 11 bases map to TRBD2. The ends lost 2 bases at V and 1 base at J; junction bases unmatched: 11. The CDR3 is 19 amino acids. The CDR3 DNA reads TGTGCCAGCAGTTTATCCCTAGCGGGGGGACGGGGTCGCACAGATACGCAGTATTTT. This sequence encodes CASSLSLAGGRGRTDTQYF.

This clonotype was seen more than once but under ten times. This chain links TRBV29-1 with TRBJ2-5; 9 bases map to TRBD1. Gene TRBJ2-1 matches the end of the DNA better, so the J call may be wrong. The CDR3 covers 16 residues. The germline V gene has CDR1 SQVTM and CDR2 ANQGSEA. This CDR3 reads CSGETGMGQGHNEQFF. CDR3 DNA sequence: TGCAGCGGAGAAACCGGAATGGGACAGGGCCACAATGAGCAGTTCTTC.

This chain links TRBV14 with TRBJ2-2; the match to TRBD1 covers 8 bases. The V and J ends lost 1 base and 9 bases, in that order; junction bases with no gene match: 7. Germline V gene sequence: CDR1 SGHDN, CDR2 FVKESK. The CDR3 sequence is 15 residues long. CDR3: CASSQGRTGLRELFF. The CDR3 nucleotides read TGTGCCAGCAGCCAAGGCCGGACAGGGCTCCGGGAGCTGTTTTTT.

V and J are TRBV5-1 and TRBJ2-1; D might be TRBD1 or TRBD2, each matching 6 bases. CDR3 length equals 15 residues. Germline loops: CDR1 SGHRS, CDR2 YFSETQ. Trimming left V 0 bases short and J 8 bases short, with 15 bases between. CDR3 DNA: TGCGCCAGCAGCTTGGAGGTCGGGGGCCAGGATGAGCAGTTCTTC. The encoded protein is CASSLEVGGQDEQFF.